This TCR beta chain is from a study of vaccination effects on CD4 cells after COVID-19. V was clipped by 1 base and J by 4 bases, with 3 bases between them. This CDR3 comprises 12 residues. The germline gives CDR1 SGHTA, CDR2 FQGNSA. About this clone: The antigen is unknown.

CD4+ T cells were isolated after about eleven days of culture. Previously uninfected by SARS-CoV-2, the vaccine recipients also showed negative nucleocapsid antibodies. Produced via immunoSEQ multiplex PCR; TCRdb's table is partial and in-frame only. The repertoire holds about 72,000 clones, with around 77% as singletons. V usage is TRBV7-2 and J usage is TRBJ2-3; D call uncertain. The receptor's source is a human donor who received a COVID-19 vaccine. Source: CD4+ T cells from PBMCs cultured without peptide, taken before COVID-19 vaccination. The CDR3 coding sequence is TGTGCCAGCAGCTTAGTAGCAGATACGCAGTATTTT. This sequence encodes CASSLVADTQYF.